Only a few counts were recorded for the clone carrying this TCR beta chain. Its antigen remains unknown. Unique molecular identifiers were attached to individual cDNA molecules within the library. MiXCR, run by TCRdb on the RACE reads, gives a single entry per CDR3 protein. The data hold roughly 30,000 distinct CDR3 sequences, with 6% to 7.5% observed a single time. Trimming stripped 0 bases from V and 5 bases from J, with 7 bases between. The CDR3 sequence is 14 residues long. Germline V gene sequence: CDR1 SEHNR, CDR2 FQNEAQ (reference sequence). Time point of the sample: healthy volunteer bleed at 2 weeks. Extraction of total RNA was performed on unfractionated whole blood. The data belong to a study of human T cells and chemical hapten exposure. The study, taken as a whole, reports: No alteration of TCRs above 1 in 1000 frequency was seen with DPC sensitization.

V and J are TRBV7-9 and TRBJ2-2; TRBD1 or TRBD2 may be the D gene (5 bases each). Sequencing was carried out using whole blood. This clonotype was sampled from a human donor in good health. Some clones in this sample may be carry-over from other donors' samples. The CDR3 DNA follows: TGTGCCAGCAGCTTAGCGTGGGGGACCGGGGAGCTGTTTTTT. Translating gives CASSLAWGTGELFF.